This T cell receptor beta chain was retrieved from a study of cytomegalovirus exposure and HLA in healthy donors. The study's findings and limits: The study listed 150 to 200 cytomegalovirus-associated TCR beta chains.

The CDR3 loop spans 18 amino acids. V lost 0 bases, J lost 1 base, and 6 bases stayed unmatched. PCR was performed using 60 Vbeta and 13 Jbeta primers. The repertoire was sequenced with immunoSEQ multiplex PCR; TCRdb's copy has only in-frame clones and lacks some. Its clone listing holds around 75,000 clones. Points on this clone: Its antigen is as yet unknown.

This TCR came from a man over 45 in good health and CMV-seropositive. Sequenced: PBMCs. This chain connects TRBV23-1 to TRBJ2-4; the match to TRBD1 covers 10 bases. Being an ORF, TRBV23-1 has a function that is uncertain. The CDR3 DNA is TGCGCCAGCAGTCAATCGAGGGACAGGGGATGTGCCAAAAACATTCAGTACTTC. It translates to CASSQSRDRGCAKNIQYF.